The clone carrying this TCR beta chain was seen a single time. Its cognate antigen is unknown. The data stem from a study of T cell responses to AZD1222 COVID-19 vaccine. Sequenced by immunoSEQ multiplex PCR; TCRdb stores in-frame clones only, minus some. The data show 100,000 to 150,000 clones, with roughly 87% seen just once and around 4.5% held by the top ten. Overall study results and limits: Mostly white British, mostly female donors; authors suggested clonal diversity may be underestimated. Among AZD1222 vaccinees, only 5 or 6 were seropositive at baseline.

The CDR3 has 16 residues. Germline V gives CDR1 SGHDN, CDR2 FVKESK. Trimming left V 0 bases short and J 4 bases short, with 12 bases between. The specimen was peripheral blood, collected on day 0 of MenACWY control vaccination. This rearrangement joins TRBV14 to TRBJ2-2; D could derive from TRBD1 or TRBD2 (6 bases each). This clonotype was obtained from an adult in good health. The CDR3: CASSQEPGARTGELFF. The CDR3 nucleotides are TGTGCCAGCAGCCAAGAGCCGGGGGCGCGCACCGGGGAGCTGTTTTTT.